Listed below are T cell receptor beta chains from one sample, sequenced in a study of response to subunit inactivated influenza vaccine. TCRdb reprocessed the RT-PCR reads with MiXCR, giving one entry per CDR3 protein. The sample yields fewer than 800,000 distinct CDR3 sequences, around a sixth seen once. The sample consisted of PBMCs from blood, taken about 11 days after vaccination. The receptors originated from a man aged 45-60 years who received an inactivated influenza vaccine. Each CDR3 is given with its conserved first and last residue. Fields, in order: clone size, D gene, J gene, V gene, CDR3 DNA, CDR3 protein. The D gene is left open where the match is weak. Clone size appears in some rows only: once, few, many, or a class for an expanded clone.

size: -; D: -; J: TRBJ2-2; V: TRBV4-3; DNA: TGCGCCAGCAGCCAAGAGGTGTTTGGGACGGCGAACACCGGGGAGCTGTTTTTT; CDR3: CASSQEVFGTANTGELFF
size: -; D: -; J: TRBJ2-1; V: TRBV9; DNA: TGTGCCAGCAGCGTAACCGCGGGGCCTGGATCCTACGAGCAGTTCTTC; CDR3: CASSVTAGPGSYEQFF
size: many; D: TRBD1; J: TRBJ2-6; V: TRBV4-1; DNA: TGCGCCAGCAGCCAATGGACAGGGGCGAGGGGGGCCAACGTCCTGACTTTC; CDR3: CASSQWTGARGANVLTF
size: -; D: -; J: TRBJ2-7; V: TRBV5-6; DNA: TGTGCCAGCGGCCCCGGGATAAACTACGAGCAGTACTTC; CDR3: CASGPGINYEQYF
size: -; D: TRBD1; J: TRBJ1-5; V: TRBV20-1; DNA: TGCAGTGCTACGACAGGGAATCAGCCCCAGCATTTT; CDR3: CSATTGNQPQHF
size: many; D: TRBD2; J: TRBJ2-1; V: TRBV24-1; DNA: TGTGCCACCAGTGATTTTGCGGGAGCGGCCTACAATGAGCAGTTCTTC; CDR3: CATSDFAGAAYNEQFF
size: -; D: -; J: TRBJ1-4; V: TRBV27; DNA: TGTGCCAGCAGTACCTTTATCGGGGGATTACTGTTTTTT; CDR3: CASSTFIGGLLFF
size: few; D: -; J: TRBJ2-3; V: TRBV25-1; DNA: TGTGCCAGCAGTCTTTACAGAACGGGAGATACGCAGTATTTT; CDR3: CASSLYRTGDTQYF
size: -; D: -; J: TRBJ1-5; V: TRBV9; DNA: TGTGCCAGCAGCGTAGGGGCCCGCAATCAGCCCCAGCATTTT; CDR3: CASSVGARNQPQHF
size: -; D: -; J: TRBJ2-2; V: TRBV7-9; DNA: TGTGCCAGCAGCTTAGAACCTAGCGCGAACACCGGGGAGCTGTTTTTT; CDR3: CASSLEPSANTGELFF
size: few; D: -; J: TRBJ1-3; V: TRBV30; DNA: TGTGCCTGGACCAAGGGCTCTGGAAACACCATATATTTT; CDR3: CAWTKGSGNTIYF
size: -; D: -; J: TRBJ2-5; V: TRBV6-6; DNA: TGTGCCAGCAGTGATCGAGGGGCCCAGTACTTC; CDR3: CASSDRGAQYF
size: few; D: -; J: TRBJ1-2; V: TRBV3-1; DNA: TGTGCCAGCAGCCAAGAAGGAGAGGGCTACACCTTC; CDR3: CASSQEGEGYTF
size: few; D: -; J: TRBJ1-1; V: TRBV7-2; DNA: TGTGCCAGCAGCACCCGGACAGCGGAGAACACTGAAGCTTTCTTT; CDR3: CASSTRTAENTEAFF
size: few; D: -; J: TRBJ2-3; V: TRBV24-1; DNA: TGTGCCACCAGTCTGGAGGGTTTCACAGATACGCAGTATTTT; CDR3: CATSLEGFTDTQYF
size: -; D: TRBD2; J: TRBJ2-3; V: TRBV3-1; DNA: TGTGCCAGCAGCTGGCGGGGGTCGGGCACAGATACGCAGTATTTT; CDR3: CASSWRGSGTDTQYF
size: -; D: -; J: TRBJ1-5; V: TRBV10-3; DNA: TGTGCCATCAGTGAGTCGACAGGAGGCAATCAGCCCCAGCATTTT; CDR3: CAISESTGGNQPQHF
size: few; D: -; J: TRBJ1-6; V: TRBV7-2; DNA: TGTGCCAGCAGCTTAGATTACGAACCGCTCCACTTT; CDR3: CASSLDYEPLHF
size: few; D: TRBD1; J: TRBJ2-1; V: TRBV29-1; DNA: TGCAGCGTCGGACAGGGGTGGGGTGAGCAGTTCTTC; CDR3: CSVGQGWGEQFF
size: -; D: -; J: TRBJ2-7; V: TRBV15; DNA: TGTGCCACCAGCTTAAAGACTCCCCCCTACGAGCAGTACTTC; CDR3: CATSLKTPPYEQYF
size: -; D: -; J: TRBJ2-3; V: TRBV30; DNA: TGTGCCTGGAGTGTCCTCCCGACCCGCACAGATACGCAGTATTTT; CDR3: CAWSVLPTRTDTQYF
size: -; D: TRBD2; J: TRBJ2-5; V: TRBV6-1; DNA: TGTGCCAGCAGCCCCTCGCTAGCGGGGCAAGAGACCCAGTACTTC; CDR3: CASSPSLAGQETQYF
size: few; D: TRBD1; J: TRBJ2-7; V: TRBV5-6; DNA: TGTGCCAGCAGTTTTGCCGGGACAGGGTACTACGAGCAGTACTTC; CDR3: CASSFAGTGYYEQYF
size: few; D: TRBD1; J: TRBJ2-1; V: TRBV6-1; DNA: TGTGCCAGCAGGGATAAAGGACAGGGGTTACCGGGGGACCCTAACAATGAGCAGTTCTTC; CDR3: CASRDKGQGLPGDPNNEQFF
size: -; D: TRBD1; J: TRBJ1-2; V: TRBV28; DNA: TGTGCCAGCAGTTCCCTCCGGGACAGGGAAGATGGCTACACCTTC; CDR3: CASSSLRDREDGYTF
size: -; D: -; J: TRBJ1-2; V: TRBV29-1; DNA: TGCAGCGTCATGGGGGGCGGTAACTATGGCTACACCTTC; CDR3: CSVMGGGNYGYTF
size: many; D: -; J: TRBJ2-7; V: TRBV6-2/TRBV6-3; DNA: TGTGCCAGCAGTGACCCCAGCGAGGGGCCCGCCGCCTTCTACGAGCAGTACTTC; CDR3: CASSDPSEGPAAFYEQYF
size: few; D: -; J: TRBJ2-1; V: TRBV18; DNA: TGTGCCAGCCATCGGCCTGCCTCCTACAATGAGCAGTTCTTC; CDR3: CASHRPASYNEQFF
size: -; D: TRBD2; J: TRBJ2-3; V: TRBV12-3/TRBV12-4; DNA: TGTGCCAGCAGCGGGGGGACGCTTCTGTTCACAGATACGCAGTATTTT; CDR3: CASSGGTLLFTDTQYF
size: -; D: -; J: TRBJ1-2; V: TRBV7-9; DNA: TGTGCCAGCAGCTTAACGTTAGGGATCTATGGCTACACCTTC; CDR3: CASSLTLGIYGYTF
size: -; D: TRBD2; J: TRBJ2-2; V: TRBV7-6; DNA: TGTGCCAGCAGCGATACCGGGACTAGCGGAACCGGGGAGCTGTTTTTT; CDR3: CASSDTGTSGTGELFF
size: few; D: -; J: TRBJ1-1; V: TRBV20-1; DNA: TGCAGTGCTGACAGTCGGGACACTGAAGCTTTCTTT; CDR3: CSADSRDTEAFF
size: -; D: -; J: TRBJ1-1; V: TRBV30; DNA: TGTGCCTGGAGACCGACAGGGAACACTGAAGCTTTCTTT; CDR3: CAWRPTGNTEAFF
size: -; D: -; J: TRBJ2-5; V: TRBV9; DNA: TGTGCCAGCAGCGTAGCTACGGCTCCCCCCCAAGAGACCCAGTACTTC; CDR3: CASSVATAPPQETQYF
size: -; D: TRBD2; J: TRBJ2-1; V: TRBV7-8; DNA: TGTGCCAGCGGCAGACTAGCGGGGGTTTACAATGAGCAGTTCTTC; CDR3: CASGRLAGVYNEQFF
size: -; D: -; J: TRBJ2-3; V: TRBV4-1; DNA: TGCGCCAGCAGCCAAGAACAGCATGGCAGGACCTCTAGCACAGATACGCAGTATTTT; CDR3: CASSQEQHGRTSSTDTQYF
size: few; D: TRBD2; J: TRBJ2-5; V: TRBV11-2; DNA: TGTGCCAGCAGCTTAGATAGTAGCGGGGGGGGAGAGACCCAGTACTTC; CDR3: CASSLDSSGGGETQYF
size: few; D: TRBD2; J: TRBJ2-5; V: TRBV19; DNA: TGTGCCAGTAGTGTTCAGCGGGGTAAAGAGACCCAGTACTTC; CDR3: CASSVQRGKETQYF
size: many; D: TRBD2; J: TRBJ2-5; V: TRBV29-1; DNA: TGCAGCGTTGAACGCCTAGCGGGACAAGAGACCCAGTACTTC; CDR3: CSVERLAGQETQYF
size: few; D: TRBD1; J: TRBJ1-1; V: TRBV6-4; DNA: TGTGCCAGCAGTGACCCGGGACAGTGGGGGATCTCTGAAGCTTTCTTT; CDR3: CASSDPGQWGISEAFF
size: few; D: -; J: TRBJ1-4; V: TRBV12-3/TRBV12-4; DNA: TGTGCCAGCAGCGGTACCGGGACAATAACTGAAAAACTGTTTTTT; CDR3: CASSGTGTITEKLFF
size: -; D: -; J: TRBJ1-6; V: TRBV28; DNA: TGTGCCAGCAGTTTCGGCGGGAAGGGGTCACCCCTCCACTTT; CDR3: CASSFGGKGSPLHF
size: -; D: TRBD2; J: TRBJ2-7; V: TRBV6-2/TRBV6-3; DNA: TGTGCCAGCAGTTCCCCTAGCGGCTCCTACGAGCAGTACTTC; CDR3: CASSSPSGSYEQYF
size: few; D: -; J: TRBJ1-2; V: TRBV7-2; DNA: TGTGCCAGCAGCTTAGTCGCGGGGGCAGGCAACTATGGCTACACCTTC; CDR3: CASSLVAGAGNYGYTF
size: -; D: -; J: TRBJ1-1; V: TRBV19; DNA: TGTGCCAGTAGTTTGCCCGTGACGGTCTTTATGAACACTGAAGCTTTCTTT; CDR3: CASSLPVTVFMNTEAFF
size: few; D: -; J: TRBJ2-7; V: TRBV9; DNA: TGTGCCAGCAGCGTATCTGGGACGCTATCCTCCTACGAGCAGTACTTC; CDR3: CASSVSGTLSSYEQYF
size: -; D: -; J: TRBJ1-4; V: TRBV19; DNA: TGTGCCAGTAGTCCCCGGCTTGGTAATGAAAAACTGTTTTTT; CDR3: CASSPRLGNEKLFF
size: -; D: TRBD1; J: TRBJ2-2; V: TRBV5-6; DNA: TGTGCCAGCAGCTTGGAGGACAGGGATGTCGGGGAGCTGTTTTTT; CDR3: CASSLEDRDVGELFF
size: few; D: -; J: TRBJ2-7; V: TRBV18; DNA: TGTGCCAGCTCAGCCGTTACACAAGGGCCCTACGAGCAGTACTTC; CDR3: CASSAVTQGPYEQYF
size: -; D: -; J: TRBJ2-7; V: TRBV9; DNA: TGTGCCAGCAGCGCTACTAGTTTAAGGGACGAGCAGTACTTC; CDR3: CASSATSLRDEQYF
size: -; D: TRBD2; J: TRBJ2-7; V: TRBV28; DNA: TGTGCCAGCAGTTTATCGGCCGGGACTAGCAGTTACGAGCAGTACTTC; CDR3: CASSLSAGTSSYEQYF
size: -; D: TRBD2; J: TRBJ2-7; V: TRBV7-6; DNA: TGTGCCAGCAGCTTAGGCCTTCTAGCGGGAGTAAACGAGCAGTACTTC; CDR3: CASSLGLLAGVNEQYF
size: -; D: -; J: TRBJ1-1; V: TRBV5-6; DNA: TGTGCCAGCGCGAGGGAGGGAGACACTGAAGCTTTCTTT; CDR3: CASAREGDTEAFF
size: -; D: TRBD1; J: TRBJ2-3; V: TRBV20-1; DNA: TGCAGTGCTAATACCTTTGGGACAGGGACTGATACGCAGTATTTT; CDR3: CSANTFGTGTDTQYF
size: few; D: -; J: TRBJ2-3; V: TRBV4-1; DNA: TGCGCCAGCAGCCCCGTGACACGGGGTACAGATACGCAGTATTTT; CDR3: CASSPVTRGTDTQYF
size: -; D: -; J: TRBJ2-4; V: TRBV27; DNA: TGTGCCAACATAAATTTCGCTTCCCACACAAAAAACATTCAGTACTTC; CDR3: CANINFASHTKNIQYF
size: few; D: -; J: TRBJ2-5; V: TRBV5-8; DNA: TGTGCCAGCAGCATAAGCCAGTACCAAGAGACCCAGTACTTC; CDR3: CASSISQYQETQYF